This TCR beta chain was identified in a study of cytotoxic CD8 clonotypes in ibrutinib-treated CLL. This clone was picked up one time. Deep sequencing aimed at 1 in 200,000 to 1 in 1 million T cells' resolution. Sequencing was performed with immunoSEQ multiplex PCR; in TCRdb, only in-frame clones are kept and a portion is missing. The sample contains some 160,000 clones, roughly 80% of which appear only once. V lost 1 base and J 4 bases, leaving 16 bases between the germline ends. The V gene's germline CDR1 is SGHAT and CDR2 FQNNGV. This CDR3 region has 16 residues. This clonotype originated in a human donor with chronic lymphocytic leukemia. The material was PBMCs, obtained after 12 months of ibrutinib treatment. The rearrangement uses TRBV11-2 and TRBJ2-5, with D maybe TRBD2 (7 bases). The CDR3 region is CASSLARGAARETQYF. The CDR3 DNA reads as TGTGCCAGCAGCTTAGCCCGGGGGGCAGCACGAGAGACCCAGTACTTC.